What follows are 9 T cell receptor beta chains derived from one specimen sequenced in a study of vaccination effects on CD4 cells after COVID-19. Their recognized antigens are unknown. Ahead of sequencing, the ViraFEST assay grew antigen-specific CD4+ T cells using viral peptide pools. CD4+ T cells were isolated after 10 days of culture. Nucleocapsid antibodies stayed negative before and after vaccination, showing no earlier SARS-CoV-2 infection. Sequencing used immunoSEQ multiplex PCR; TCRdb keeps in-frame clones, though not all of them. The table shows around 25,000 clones, with approximately 70% occurring only once. The sequences come from CD4+ T cells from PBMCs cultured with SARS-CoV-2 spike peptides, collected before COVID-19 vaccination. These TCRs come from a human donor who received a COVID-19 vaccine.

This chain uses TRBV6-5 with TRBJ1-2, with D possibly being TRBD1 (5 bases). The CDR3 totals 14 residues. CDR1 is MNHEY and CDR2 is SVGAGI in the germline V gene. V was clipped by 2 bases and J by 0 bases, with 7 bases between them. CDR3 coding DNA: TGTGCCAGCAGTTACAGGGGATCTAACTATGGCTACACCTTC. Amino acid sequence: CASSYRGSNYGYTF.

The J gene is TRBJ2-7, the V gene TRBV7-8; weak D call: TRBD2 (6 bases). The CDR3 loop spans 14 amino acids. The V gene's germline CDR1 is SGHVS and CDR2 FQNEAQ. V was cut by 4 bases and J by 4 bases, with 14 bases left in between. The CDR3 region is CASSSHGTEYEQYF. The CDR3 DNA follows: TGTGCCAGCAGCTCTCACGGGACTGAATACGAGCAGTACTTC.

The rearrangement uses TRBV5-4 and TRBJ2-2; possibly TRBD1 for D (6 bases). Germline V gene data show CDR1 as SGHNT and CDR2 as YYREEE (reference sequence). CDR3 size: 17 residues. V dropped 4 bases and J dropped 6 bases, with 22 bases sitting between them. The CDR3 reads CASSPGTRGTRSGELFF. CDR3 nucleotides: TGTGCCAGCAGCCCCGGAACCAGGGGCACAAGGTCCGGGGAGCTGTTTTTT. Complete variable domain (other parts from reference TRBV5-4 and TRBJ2-2): ETGVTQSPTHLIKTRGQQVTLRCSSQSGHNTVSWYQQALGQGPQFIFQYYREEENGRGNFPPRFSGLQFPNYSSELNVNALELDDSALYLCASSPGTRGTRSGELFFGEGSRLTVL.

As DNA, the CDR3 is TGTGCCAGCAGCTTAACTCGTTTTCGACAGGGGGTTCTGAACACTGAAGCTTTCTTT. It is translated as CASSLTRFRQGVLNTEAFF. The V and J genes are TRBV7-9 and TRBJ1-1; 9 bases line up with TRBD1. The CDR3 spans 19 residues. Trimming cost V 2 bases and J 0 bases; bases outside gene matches: 13. Germline assignment: CDR1 SEHNR and CDR2 FQNEAQ (reference sequence).

The chain carries TRBV15 and TRBJ2-7; D is ambiguous. Trimming removed 0 bases from V and 2 bases from J, with 8 bases in between. This CDR3 has 14 amino acids. The germline V gene encodes CDR1 LNHNV and CDR2 YYDKDF (reference sequence). The DNA for the CDR3 is TGTGCCACCAGCAGAGATCACAGTACCTACGAGCAGTACTTC. This gives the protein CATSRDHSTYEQYF.

The J gene is TRBJ2-5, the V gene TRBV3-1 (or the pseudogene TRBV3-2); no clear D gene. The germline CDR1 and CDR2 sequences are LGHDT and YNNKEL (reference sequence). V gave up 1 base and J gave up 1 base, with 7 bases separating them. The CDR3 has 14 residues. CDR3 bases: TGTGCCAGCAGCCAAGGGGCGGCCCAAGAGACCCAGTACTTC. Its protein is CASSQGAAQETQYF.

This clone was seen a handful of times. The chain recombines TRBV4-1 with TRBJ1-2; a possible D gene is TRBD1 (5 bases). The CDR3 contains 16 residues. Trimming shortened V by 0 bases and J by 2 bases, and 13 bases separated the two germline ends. Germline V CDR1 and CDR2: MGHRA, YSYEKL. CDR3 in amino acids: CASSQEGGEKNYGYTF. The CDR3 nucleotides read TGCGCCAGCAGCCAAGAGGGGGGAGAGAAGAACTATGGCTACACCTTC.

J is TRBJ1-1 and V is TRBV3-1 (or the pseudogene TRBV3-2), with 7 bases aligning to TRBD1. The CDR3 totals 15 residues. With 8 bases clipped from V and 0 bases from J, the junction kept 9 bases outside the gene matches. From germline, CDR1 is LGHDT and CDR2 YNNKEL (reference sequence). The CDR3 region is CASARGRGMNTEAFF. The CDR3 nucleotides read TGTGCCAGCGCCAGGGGGAGGGGGATGAACACTGAAGCTTTCTTT.

The chain links TRBV15 to TRBJ1-3, with no clear D. Germline CDR1 reads LNHNV; CDR2 reads YYDKDF (reference sequence). The CDR3 contains 18 residues. V was cut by 4 bases and J by 0 bases, with 19 bases left in between. As DNA, the CDR3 is TGTGCCACCAGCACTACACGAGGGTTTGGGGTCTCTGGAAACACCATATATTTT. Protein sequence: CATSTTRGFGVSGNTIYF. The full variable domain, rest sourced from reference TRBV15 and TRBJ1-3, is DAMVIQNPRYQVTQFGKPVTLSCSQTLNHNVMYWYQQKSSQAPKLLFHYYDKDFNNEADTPDNFQSRRPNTSFCFLDIRSPGLGDTAMYLCATSTTRGFGVSGNTIYFGEGSWLTVV.